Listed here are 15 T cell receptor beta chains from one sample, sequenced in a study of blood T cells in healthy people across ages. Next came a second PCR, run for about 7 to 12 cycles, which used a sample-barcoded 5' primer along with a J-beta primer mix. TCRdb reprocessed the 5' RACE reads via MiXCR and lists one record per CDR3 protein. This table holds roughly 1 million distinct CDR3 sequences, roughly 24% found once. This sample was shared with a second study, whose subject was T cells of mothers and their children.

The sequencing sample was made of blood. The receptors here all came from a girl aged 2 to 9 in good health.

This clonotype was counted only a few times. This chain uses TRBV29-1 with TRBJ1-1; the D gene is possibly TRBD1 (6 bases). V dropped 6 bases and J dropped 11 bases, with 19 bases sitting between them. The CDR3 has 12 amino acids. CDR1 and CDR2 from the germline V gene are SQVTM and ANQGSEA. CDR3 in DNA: TGCAGCGTCGACCCGGGACACCAGGGTGCTTTCTTT. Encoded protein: CSVDPGHQGAFF.

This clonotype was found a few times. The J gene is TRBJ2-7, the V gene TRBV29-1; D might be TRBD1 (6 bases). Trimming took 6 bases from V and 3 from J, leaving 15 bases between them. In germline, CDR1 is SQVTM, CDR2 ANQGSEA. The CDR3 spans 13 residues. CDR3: CSVTGGNFYEQYF. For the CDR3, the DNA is TGCAGCGTGACAGGAGGCAATTTCTACGAGCAGTACTTC.

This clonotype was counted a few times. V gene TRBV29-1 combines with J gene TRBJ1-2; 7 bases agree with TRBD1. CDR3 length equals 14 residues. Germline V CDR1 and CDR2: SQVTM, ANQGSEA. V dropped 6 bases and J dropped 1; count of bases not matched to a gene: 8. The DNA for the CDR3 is TGCAGCGTCGAAACAGGGGTCGATAACTATGGCTACACCTTC. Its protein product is CSVETGVDNYGYTF.

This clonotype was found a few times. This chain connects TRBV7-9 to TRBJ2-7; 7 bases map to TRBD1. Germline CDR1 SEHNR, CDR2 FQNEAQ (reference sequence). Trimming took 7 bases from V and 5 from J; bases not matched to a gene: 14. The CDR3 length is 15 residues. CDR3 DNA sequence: TGTGCCAGCAATTCCCGACGACAGGGCGTCGACGAGCAGTACTTC. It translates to CASNSRRQGVDEQYF. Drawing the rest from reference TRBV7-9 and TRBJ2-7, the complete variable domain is DTGVSQNPRHKITKRGQNVTFRCDPISEHNRLYWYRQTLGQGPEFLTYFQNEAQLEKSRLLSDRFSAERPKGSFSTLEIQRTEQGDSAMYLCASNSRRQGVDEQYFGPGTRLTVT.

CDR3 residues: CASSLSFTQYF. The CDR3 DNA reads TGTGCCAGCAGCTTATCGTTCACGCAGTATTTT. The chain is built from TRBV7-2 and TRBJ2-3; D remains unclear. V was shortened by 2 bases and J by 9 bases, with 6 bases between the two germline ends. The CDR3 has 11 amino acids. Germline V gives CDR1 SGHTA, CDR2 FQGNSA.

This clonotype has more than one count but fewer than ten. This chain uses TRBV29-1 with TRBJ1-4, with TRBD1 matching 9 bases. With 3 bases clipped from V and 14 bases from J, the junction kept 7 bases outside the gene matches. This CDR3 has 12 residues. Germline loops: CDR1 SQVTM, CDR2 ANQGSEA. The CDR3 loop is CSVEGQGPGLFF. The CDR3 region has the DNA TGCAGCGTTGAGGGACAGGGACCAGGGCTGTTTTTT. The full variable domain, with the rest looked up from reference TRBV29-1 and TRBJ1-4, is SAVISQKPSRDICQRGTSLTIQCQVDSQVTMMFWYRQQPGQSLTLIATANQGSEATYESGFVIDKFPISRPNLTFSTLTVSNMSPEDSSIYLCSVEGQGPGLFFGSGTQLSVL.

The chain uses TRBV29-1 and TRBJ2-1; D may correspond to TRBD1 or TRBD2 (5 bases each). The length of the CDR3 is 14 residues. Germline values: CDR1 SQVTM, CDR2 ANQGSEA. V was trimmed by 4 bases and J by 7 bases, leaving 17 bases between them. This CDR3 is CSVVSPGSVNEQFF. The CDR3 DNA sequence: TGCAGCGTTGTGAGTCCAGGGAGTGTGAATGAGCAGTTCTTC.

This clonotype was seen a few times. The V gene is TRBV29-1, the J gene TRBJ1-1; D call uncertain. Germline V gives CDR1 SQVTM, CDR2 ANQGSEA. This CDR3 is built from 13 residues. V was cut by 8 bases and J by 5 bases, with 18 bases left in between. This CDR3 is CSSKEGGVTEAFF. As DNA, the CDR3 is TGCAGCTCAAAGGAGGGTGGAGTGACTGAAGCTTTCTTT.

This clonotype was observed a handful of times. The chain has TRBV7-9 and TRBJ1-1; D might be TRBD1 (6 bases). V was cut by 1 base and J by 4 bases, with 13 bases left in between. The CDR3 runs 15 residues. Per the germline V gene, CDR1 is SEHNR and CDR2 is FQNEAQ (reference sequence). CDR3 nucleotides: TGTGCCAGCAGCTTAGGCAGGGGAGAGTTCACTGAAGCTTTCTTT. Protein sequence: CASSLGRGEFTEAFF.

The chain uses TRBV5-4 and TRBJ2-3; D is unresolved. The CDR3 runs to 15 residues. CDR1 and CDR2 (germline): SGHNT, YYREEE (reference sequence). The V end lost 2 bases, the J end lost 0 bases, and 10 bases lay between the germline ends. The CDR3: CASSFLDSSTDTQYF. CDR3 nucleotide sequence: TGTGCCAGCAGCTTCTTAGACTCTAGCACAGATACGCAGTATTTT.

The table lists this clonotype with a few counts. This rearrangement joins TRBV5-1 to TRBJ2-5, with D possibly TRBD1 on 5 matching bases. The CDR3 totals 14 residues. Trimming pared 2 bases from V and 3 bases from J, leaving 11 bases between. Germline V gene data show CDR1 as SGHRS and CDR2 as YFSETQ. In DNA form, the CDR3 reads TGCGCCAGCAGCTTTAGGGGTCCGGAAGAGACCCAGTACTTC. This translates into CASSFRGPEETQYF.

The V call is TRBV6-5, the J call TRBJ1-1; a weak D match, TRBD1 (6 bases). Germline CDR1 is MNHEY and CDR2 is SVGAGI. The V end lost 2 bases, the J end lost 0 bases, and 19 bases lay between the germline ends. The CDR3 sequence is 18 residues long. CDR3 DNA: TGTGCCAGCAGTTACGCCCCCGCCGGGGGCTTAATGAACACTGAAGCTTTCTTT. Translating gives CASSYAPAGGLMNTEAFF.

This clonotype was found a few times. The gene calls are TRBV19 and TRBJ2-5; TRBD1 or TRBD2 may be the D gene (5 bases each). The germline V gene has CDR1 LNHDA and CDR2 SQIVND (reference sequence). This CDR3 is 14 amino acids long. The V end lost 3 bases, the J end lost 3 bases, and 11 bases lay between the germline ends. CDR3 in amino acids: CASSIIGAKETQYF. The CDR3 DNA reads TGTGCCAGTAGTATCATCGGGGCTAAAGAGACCCAGTACTTC.

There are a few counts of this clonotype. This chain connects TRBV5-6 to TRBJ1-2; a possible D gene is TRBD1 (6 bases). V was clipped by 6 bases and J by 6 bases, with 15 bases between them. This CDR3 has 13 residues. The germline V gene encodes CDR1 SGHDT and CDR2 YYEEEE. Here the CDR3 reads CASTSLGHDGYTF. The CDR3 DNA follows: TGTGCCAGCACCTCATTGGGACACGATGGCTACACCTTC.

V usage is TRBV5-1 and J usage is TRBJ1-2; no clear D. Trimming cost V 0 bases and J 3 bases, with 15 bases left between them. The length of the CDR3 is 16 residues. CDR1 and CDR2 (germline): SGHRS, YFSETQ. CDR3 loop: CASSLGTFLWDYGYTF. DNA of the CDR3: TGCGCCAGCAGCTTGGGAACCTTCTTGTGGGACTATGGCTACACCTTC.